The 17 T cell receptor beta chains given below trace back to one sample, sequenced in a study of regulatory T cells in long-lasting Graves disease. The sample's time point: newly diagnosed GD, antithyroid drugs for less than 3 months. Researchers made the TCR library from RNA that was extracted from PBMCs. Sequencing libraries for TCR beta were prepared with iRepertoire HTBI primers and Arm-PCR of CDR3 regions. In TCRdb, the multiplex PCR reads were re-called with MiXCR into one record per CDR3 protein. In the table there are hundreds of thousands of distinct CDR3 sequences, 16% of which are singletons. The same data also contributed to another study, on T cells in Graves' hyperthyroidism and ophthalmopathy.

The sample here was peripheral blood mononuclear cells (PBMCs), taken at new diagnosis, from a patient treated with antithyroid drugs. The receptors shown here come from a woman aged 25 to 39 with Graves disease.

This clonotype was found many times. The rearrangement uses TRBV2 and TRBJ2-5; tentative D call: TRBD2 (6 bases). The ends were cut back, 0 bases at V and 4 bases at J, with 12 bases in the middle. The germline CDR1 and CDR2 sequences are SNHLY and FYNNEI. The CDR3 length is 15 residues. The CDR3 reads CASSEASLATETQYF. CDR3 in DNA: TGTGCCAGCAGTGAAGCGTCGCTAGCGACAGAGACCCAGTACTTC.

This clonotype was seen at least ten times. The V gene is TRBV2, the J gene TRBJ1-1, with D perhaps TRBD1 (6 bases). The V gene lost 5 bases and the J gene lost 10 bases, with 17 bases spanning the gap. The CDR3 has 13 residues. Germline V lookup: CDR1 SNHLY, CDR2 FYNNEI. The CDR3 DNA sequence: TGTGCCAGCAGTCAGAGGGGGACGCGAGGAGCTTTCTTT. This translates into CASSQRGTRGAFF.

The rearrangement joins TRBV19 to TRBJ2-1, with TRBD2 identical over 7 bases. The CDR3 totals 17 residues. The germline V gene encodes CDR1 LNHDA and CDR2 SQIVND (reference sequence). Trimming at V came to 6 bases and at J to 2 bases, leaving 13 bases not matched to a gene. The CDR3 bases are TGTGCCAGTAGATTTAGAGGCGGGAGTACGGCCTACAATGAGCAGTTCTTC. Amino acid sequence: CASRFRGGSTAYNEQFF.

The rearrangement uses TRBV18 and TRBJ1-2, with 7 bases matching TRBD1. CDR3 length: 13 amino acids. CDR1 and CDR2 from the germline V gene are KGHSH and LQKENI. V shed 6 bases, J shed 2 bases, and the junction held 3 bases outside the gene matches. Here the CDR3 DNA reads TGTGCCAGCTCTATGGGACAGAACTATGGCTACACCTTC. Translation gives CASSMGQNYGYTF. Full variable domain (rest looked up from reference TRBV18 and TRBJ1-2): NAGVMQNPRHLVRRRGQEARLRCSPMKGHSHVYWYRQLPEEGLKFMVYLQKENIIDESGMPKERFSAEFPKEGPSILRIQQVVRGDSAAYFCASSMGQNYGYTFGSGTRLTVV.

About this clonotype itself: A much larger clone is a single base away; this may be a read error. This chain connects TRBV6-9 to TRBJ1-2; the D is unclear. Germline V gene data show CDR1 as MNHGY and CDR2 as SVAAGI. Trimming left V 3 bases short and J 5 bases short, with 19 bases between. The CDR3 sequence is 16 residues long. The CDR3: CASSYPRAALPYGYTF. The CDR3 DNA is TGTGCCAGCAGTTACCCCCGGGCCGCCCTACCATATGGCTACACCTTC.

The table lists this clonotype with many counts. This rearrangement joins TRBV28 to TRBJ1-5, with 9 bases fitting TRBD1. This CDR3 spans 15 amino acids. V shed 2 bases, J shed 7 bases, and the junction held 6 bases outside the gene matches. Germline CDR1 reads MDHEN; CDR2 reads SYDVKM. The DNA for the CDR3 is TGTGCCAGCAGTTTAGGACAGGGGTTGTACCAGCCCCAGCATTTT. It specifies CASSLGQGLYQPQHF.

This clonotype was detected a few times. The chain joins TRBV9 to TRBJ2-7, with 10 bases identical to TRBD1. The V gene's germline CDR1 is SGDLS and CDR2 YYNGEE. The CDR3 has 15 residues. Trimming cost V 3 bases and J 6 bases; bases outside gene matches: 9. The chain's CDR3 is CASSGRTGGFFEQYF. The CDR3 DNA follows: TGTGCCAGCAGCGGGAGGACAGGGGGATTCTTCGAGCAGTACTTC.

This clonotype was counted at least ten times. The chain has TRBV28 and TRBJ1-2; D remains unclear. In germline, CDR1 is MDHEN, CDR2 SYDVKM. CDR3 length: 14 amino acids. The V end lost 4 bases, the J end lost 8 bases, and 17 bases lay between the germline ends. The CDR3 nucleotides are TGTGCCAGCAGTTCGGACCTAAGGTTTGTGGGCTACACCTTC. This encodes CASSSDLRFVGYTF.

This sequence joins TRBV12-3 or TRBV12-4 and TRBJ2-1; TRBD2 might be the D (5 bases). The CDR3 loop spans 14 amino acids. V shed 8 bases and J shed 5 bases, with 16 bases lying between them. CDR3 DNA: TGTGCCAGCTCACCCCAGACCGGGAACAATGAGCAGTTCTTC. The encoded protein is CASSPQTGNNEQFF.

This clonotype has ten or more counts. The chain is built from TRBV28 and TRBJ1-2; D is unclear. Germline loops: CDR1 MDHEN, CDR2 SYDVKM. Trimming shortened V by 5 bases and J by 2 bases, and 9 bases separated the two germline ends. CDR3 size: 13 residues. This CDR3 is CASSAIVNYGYTF. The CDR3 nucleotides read TGTGCCAGCAGTGCCATAGTAAACTATGGCTACACCTTC.

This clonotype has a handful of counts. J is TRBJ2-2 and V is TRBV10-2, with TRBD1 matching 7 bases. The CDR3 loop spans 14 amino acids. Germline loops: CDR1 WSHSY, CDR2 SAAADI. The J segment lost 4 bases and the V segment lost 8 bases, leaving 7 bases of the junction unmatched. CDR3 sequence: CASRQGPSTGELFF. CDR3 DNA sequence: TGCGCCAGCCGACAGGGACCGAGCACCGGGGAGCTGTTTTTT.

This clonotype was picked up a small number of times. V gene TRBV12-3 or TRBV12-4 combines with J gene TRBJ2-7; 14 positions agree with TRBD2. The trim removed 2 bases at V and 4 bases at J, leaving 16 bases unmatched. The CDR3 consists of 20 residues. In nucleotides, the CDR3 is TGTGCCAGCAGTTTAAAACCGGGACTAGCGGGAGAAAATAGGATATACGAGCAGTACTTC. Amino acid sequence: CASSLKPGLAGENRIYEQYF.

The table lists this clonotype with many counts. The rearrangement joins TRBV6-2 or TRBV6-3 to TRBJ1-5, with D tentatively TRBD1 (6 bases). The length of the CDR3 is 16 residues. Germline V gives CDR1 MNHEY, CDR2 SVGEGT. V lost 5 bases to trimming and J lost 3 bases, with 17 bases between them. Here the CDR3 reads CASSVGGPGANQPQHF. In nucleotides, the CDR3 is TGTGCCAGCAGTGTTGGGGGGCCAGGGGCCAATCAGCCCCAGCATTTT.

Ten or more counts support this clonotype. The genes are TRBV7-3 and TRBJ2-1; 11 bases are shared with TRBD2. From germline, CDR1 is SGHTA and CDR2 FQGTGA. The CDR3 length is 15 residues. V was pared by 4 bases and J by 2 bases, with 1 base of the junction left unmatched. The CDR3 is CASSYSGRAYNEQFF. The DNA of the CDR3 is TGTGCCAGCAGCTATAGCGGGAGGGCCTACAATGAGCAGTTCTTC.

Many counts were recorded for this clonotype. The CDR3 loop reads CASRYSNQPQHF. Written as DNA, the CDR3 is TGTGCCAGCCGGTATAGCAATCAGCCCCAGCATTTT. The genes are TRBV2 and TRBJ1-5; D gene unclear. The V gene's germline CDR1 is SNHLY and CDR2 FYNNEI. The CDR3 length is 12 residues. Trimming left V 8 bases short and J 0 bases short, with 5 bases between.

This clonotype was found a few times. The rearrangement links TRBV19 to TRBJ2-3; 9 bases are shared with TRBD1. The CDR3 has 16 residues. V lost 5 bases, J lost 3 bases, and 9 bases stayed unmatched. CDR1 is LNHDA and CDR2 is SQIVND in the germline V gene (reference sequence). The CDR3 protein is CASSSWGQGSTDTQYF. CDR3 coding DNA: TGTGCCAGTAGTTCCTGGGGACAGGGATCGACAGATACGCAGTATTTT.

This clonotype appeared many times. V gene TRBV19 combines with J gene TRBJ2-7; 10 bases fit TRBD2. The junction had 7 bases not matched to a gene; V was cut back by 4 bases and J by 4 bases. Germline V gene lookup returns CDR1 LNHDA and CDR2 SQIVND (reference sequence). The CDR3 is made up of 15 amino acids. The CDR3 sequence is CASSTPGLATYEQYF. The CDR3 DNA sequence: TGTGCCAGTAGTACACCGGGACTAGCGACATACGAGCAGTACTTC.